This T cell receptor beta chain emerged from a study of T cell responses to AZD1222 COVID-19 vaccine. Background on the study: Recipients boosted at about 4 weeks or about 12 weeks are pooled.

CDR3 length equals 13 residues. Germline assignment: CDR1 SGDLS and CDR2 YYNGEE. The V gene end was trimmed by 4 bases and the J gene end by 3 bases; junction bases not matched to a gene: 3. Regarding the study as a whole: Baseline serostatus was positive in only a handful of AZD1222 recipients. The sample set comprised mostly white British donors with more females, and clonal diversity was possibly underestimated.

This clone was seen only a few times. Its antigen is unknown. Profiled with immunoSEQ multiplex PCR; TCRdb holds only in-frame clones, not every one. The sample includes approximately 100,000 clones, roughly 92% of them seen just once. The chain couples TRBV9 to TRBJ2-7; 8 bases align to TRBD1. The receptor was derived from an adult in good health. This specimen was peripheral blood, taken on day 0 of AZD1222 vaccination. This CDR3 is CASSTGQGYEQYF. The CDR3 DNA reads as TGTGCCAGCAGCACAGGACAGGGCTACGAGCAGTACTTC. Full variable domain (remainder filled in from reference TRBV9 and TRBJ2-7): DSGVTQTPKHLITATGQRVTLRCSPRSGDLSVYWYQQSLDQGLQFLIQYYNGEERAKGNILERFSAQQFPDLHSELNLSSLELGDSALYFCASSTGQGYEQYFGPGTRLTVT.